This TCR beta chain was sequenced during a study of CD8 T cells in ankylosing spondylitis. Study-wide points: As for the disease-linked clones, they showed a CD8+ phenotype and occurred at relatively low frequencies in peripheral blood. The clones that were linked to disease were reported to be significantly enriched in matched synovial fluid samples from ankylosing spondylitis patients. Earlier authors reported some of these motif variants in reactive arthritis synovial fluid and blood.

This CDR3 spans 15 amino acids. The V gene lost 1 base and the J gene lost 3 bases, with 12 bases spanning the gap. The germline V gene encodes CDR1 LGHNT and CDR2 FRNRAP. TCR beta libraries were made by quantitative 5'-RACE with molecular barcodes. TCRdb re-derived calls from the 5' RACE reads in MiXCR, one entry per CDR3 protein. The sample consists of hundreds of thousands of distinct CDR3 sequences, around 20% of them appearing once. This clonotype occurred a few times. What it recognizes is unknown. The receptor comes from a female donor with ankylosing spondylitis or in good health (not recorded which). This sequence joins TRBV12-5 and TRBJ1-1; D call uncertain. Sequenced: blood, either unsorted or a sorted T cell fraction (not recorded which). The chain's CDR3 is CASGLGRYNHTEAFF. Here the CDR3 DNA reads TGTGCTAGTGGTTTGGGACGGTATAACCACACTGAAGCTTTCTTT.